Following are 11 T cell receptor beta chains from one sample sequenced in a study of blood T cell repertoires in COVID-19. The protocol was immunoSEQ multiplex PCR, while the TCRdb copy is restricted to in-frame clones and leaves out a portion. The sample holds approximately 210,000 clones, approximately 82% seen once. The sequencing input was peripheral blood. The receptor set was obtained from a woman in her thirties or forties with acute or convalescent COVID-19.

The genes are TRBV19 and TRBJ2-2; D might be TRBD2 (5 bases). Deletions cut 3 bases from V and 4 bases from J, with 12 bases between. This CDR3 comprises 15 residues. The V gene's germline CDR1 is LNHDA and CDR2 SQIVND (reference sequence). The CDR3 is CASSISSTGTGELFF. The CDR3 DNA reads TGTGCCAGTAGTATTTCTAGCACGGGCACCGGGGAGCTGTTTTTT.

This sequence joins TRBV24-1 and TRBJ2-5, with D possibly TRBD1 on 5 matching bases. This CDR3 comprises 15 residues. From germline, CDR1 is KGHDR and CDR2 SFDVKD. V was pared by 1 base and J by 3 bases, with 11 bases between. CDR3 region: CATSDLKAGKETQYF. CDR3 nucleotides: TGTGCCACCAGTGATTTAAAGGCAGGGAAAGAGACCCAGTACTTC.

J is TRBJ1-1 and V is TRBV19; D may be TRBD1 (5 bases). The CDR3 sequence is 11 residues long. The germline V gene encodes CDR1 LNHDA and CDR2 SQIVND (reference sequence). V was clipped by 7 bases and J by 6 bases, with 9 bases between them. This chain's CDR3 is CASIQGAEAFF. CDR3 nucleotide sequence: TGTGCCAGTATCCAAGGGGCTGAAGCTTTCTTT.

The chain is built from TRBV19 and TRBJ2-3; 10 nucleotides line up with TRBD2. The V segment lost 3 bases and the J segment 6 bases; nucleotides outside the gene matches: 6. This CDR3 is 15 amino acids long. Germline CDR1 is LNHDA and CDR2 is SQIVND (reference sequence). CDR3 region: CASSISSGGPDTQYF. As DNA, the CDR3 is TGTGCCAGTAGTATCTCTAGCGGGGGCCCCGATACGCAGTATTTT.

The chain carries TRBV2 and TRBJ1-1; maybe TRBD1 (5 bases). CDR1 and CDR2 (germline): SNHLY, FYNNEI. The CDR3 runs to 14 residues. The ends were cut back, 6 bases at V and 1 base at J, with 12 bases in the middle. The CDR3 sequence: CASRQQVTNTEAFF. CDR3 DNA: TGTGCCAGCAGGCAACAGGTTACGAACACTGAAGCTTTCTTT.

The genes are TRBV5-1 and TRBJ1-1; 7 positions agree with TRBD1. The germline CDR1 and CDR2 sequences are SGHRS and YFSETQ. The trim removed 0 bases at V and 7 bases at J, leaving 12 bases unmatched. The CDR3 is 16 residues long. Here the CDR3 reads CASSLEGSRGIFEAFF. CDR3 in DNA: TGCGCCAGCAGCTTGGAAGGTAGCAGGGGGATCTTTGAAGCTTTCTTT.

The gene calls are TRBV7-9 and TRBJ1-6; the D is unclear. The CDR3 spans 12 residues. Germline V gives CDR1 SEHNR, CDR2 FQNEAQ (reference sequence). Trimming shortened V by 4 bases and J by 6 bases, and 4 bases separated the two germline ends. CDR3 sequence: CASSSVNSPLHF. The CDR3, as DNA: TGTGCCAGCAGCTCCGTTAATTCACCCCTCCACTTT.

The chain employs TRBV4-3 and TRBJ2-5; TRBD2 matches 9 bases. Germline CDR1 and CDR2: LGHNA and YSLEER. The CDR3 is 14 amino acids. After removal of 4 bases from V and 5 bases from J, the junction contained 5 bases not matched to a gene. The CDR3 DNA sequence: TGCGCCAGCAGCCGATCTAGCGGGGAGGAGACCCAGTACTTC. The encoded protein is CASSRSSGEETQYF.

This chain joins TRBV18 and TRBJ1-3; possible D gene TRBD1, 6 bases. V lost 3 bases and J 4 bases, leaving 13 bases between the germline ends. Per the germline V gene, CDR1 is KGHSH and CDR2 is LQKENI. The CDR3 is 15 residues long. The CDR3 sequence: CASSPGRQDGNTIYF. The CDR3 DNA sequence: TGTGCCAGCTCACCTGGTCGACAGGACGGAAACACCATATATTTT.

The chain links TRBV6-5 to TRBJ1-1, with TRBD1 matching over 9 bases. CDR1 MNHEY and CDR2 SVGAGI come from the germline V gene. Losses at the gene ends were 6 bases for V and 6 bases for J; bases not matched to a gene: 8. The CDR3 consists of 14 residues. This chain's CDR3 is CASSGQGYLAEAFF. CDR3 coding DNA: TGTGCCAGCAGCGGACAGGGGTATTTGGCTGAAGCTTTCTTT.

V usage is TRBV5-1 and J usage is TRBJ2-2; 14 bases agree with TRBD2. Trimming removed 4 bases from V and 5 bases from J; junction bases left unmatched: 10. This CDR3 spans 18 amino acids. The germline gives CDR1 SGHRS, CDR2 YFSETQ. CDR3: CASSTGLAGGRITGELFF. Here the CDR3 DNA reads TGCGCCAGCAGCACCGGACTAGCGGGGGGTCGGATTACCGGGGAGCTGTTTTTT.